These 13 T cell receptor beta chains originate from one sample sequenced in a study of cytotoxic CD8 clonotypes in ibrutinib-treated CLL. Using immunoSEQ multiplex PCR, the repertoire was profiled, and TCRdb retains in-frame clones only, with some absent. The data contain 150,000 or so clones, 70% to 85% of them seen just once; the ten biggest clones take up 3.5% to 5.5%. The specimen comprised PBMCs, sampled after 24 months of ibrutinib treatment. The receptor set was obtained from a human donor with chronic lymphocytic leukemia.

This clone was seen a few times. The CDR3: CASSLDPGPNEKLFF. In nucleotides, the CDR3 is TGTGCCAGCAGCTTGGATCCAGGGCCGAATGAAAAACTGTTTTTT. The chain joins TRBV5-5 to TRBJ1-4; the D gene is possibly TRBD1 (5 bases). There are 15 residues in the CDR3. CDR1 and CDR2 (germline): SGHKS, YYEKEE (reference sequence). Trimming pared 0 bases from V and 5 bases from J, leaving 11 bases between.

V is TRBV10-2 and J is TRBJ1-1, with 10 nucleotides matching TRBD1. CDR3 length: 15 residues. Germline assignment: CDR1 WSHSY and CDR2 SAAADI. Trimming took 2 bases from V and 4 from J; bases not matched to a gene: 4. In DNA, the CDR3 is TGCGCCAGCAGTGAGATAAGGGACAGGGGCACTGAAGCTTTCTTT. Translation gives CASSEIRDRGTEAFF.

The chain uses TRBV19 and TRBJ1-5; D might be TRBD1 (5 bases). CDR1 and CDR2 from the germline V gene are LNHDA and SQIVND (reference sequence). V was trimmed by 1 base and J by 1 base, leaving 11 bases between them. The CDR3 contains 16 residues. CDR3 in DNA: TGTGCCAGTAGTATAGGACGACAGCTAAGCAATCAGCCCCAGCATTTT. It yields the protein CASSIGRQLSNQPQHF.

The rearrangement joins TRBV19 to TRBJ2-3; possibly TRBD1 for D (5 bases). CDR1 and CDR2 (germline): LNHDA, SQIVND (reference sequence). Trimming removed 8 bases at V and 2 bases at J, with 20 bases between. The CDR3 is made up of 16 amino acids. The CDR3 is CASGVQARTLTDTQYF. The DNA for the CDR3 is TGTGCCAGTGGTGTACAGGCCAGGACACTCACAGATACGCAGTATTTT.

This clone was recorded a few times. The rearrangement links TRBV18 to TRBJ1-1, with D possibly TRBD1 on 6 matching bases. Germline V gene sequence: CDR1 KGHSH, CDR2 LQKENI. Trimming took off 0 bases at V and 8 bases at J, with 13 bases between the two ends. CDR3 length: 14 residues. The CDR3 nucleotides read TGTGCCAGCTCACCACCCATGCCGGGACACGAAGCTTTCTTT. It yields the protein CASSPPMPGHEAFF.

The chain uses TRBV7-2 and TRBJ1-3; maybe TRBD1 (5 bases). Between the trimmed V and J ends, which lost 5 bases and 6 bases, there was a span of 14 bases. Looked up from germline, CDR1 is SGHTA and CDR2 is FQGNSA. This CDR3 region has 14 residues. The CDR3 DNA is TGTGCCAGCAGCCGCGGGACCCAGGCAAACACCATATATTTT. Protein: CASSRGTQANTIYF.

The chain links TRBV7-9 to TRBJ2-3; D might be TRBD2 (6 bases). Trimming shortened V by 3 bases and J by 1 base, and 11 bases separated the two germline ends. Germline CDR1 reads SEHNR; CDR2 reads FQNEAQ (reference sequence). This CDR3 has 15 residues. In DNA form, the CDR3 reads TGTGCCAGCAGCTTGCTTGGCGGGGGCACAGATACGCAGTATTTT. As protein: CASSLLGGGTDTQYF. The whole variable domain, remainder taken from reference TRBV7-9 and TRBJ2-3, is DTGVSQNPRHKITKRGQNVTFRCDPISEHNRLYWYRQTLGQGPEFLTYFQNEAQLEKSRLLSDRFSAERPKGSFSTLEIQRTEQGDSAMYLCASSLLGGGTDTQYFGPGTRLTVL.

The CDR3 region is CASSLIQGGYGYTF. Written as DNA, the CDR3 is TGTGCCAGCAGCTTAATACAGGGTGGCTATGGCTACACCTTC. V gene TRBV7-9 combines with J gene TRBJ1-2, with D maybe TRBD1 (6 bases). The length of the CDR3 is 14 residues. Per the germline V gene, CDR1 is SEHNR and CDR2 is FQNEAQ (reference sequence). Trimming pared 2 bases from V and 4 bases from J, leaving 11 bases between. The whole variable domain, filled in from reference TRBV7-9 and TRBJ1-2, reads DTGVSQNPRHKITKRGQNVTFRCDPISEHNRLYWYRQTLGQGPEFLTYFQNEAQLEKSRLLSDRFSAERPKGSFSTLEIQRTEQGDSAMYLCASSLIQGGYGYTFGSGTRLTVV.

CDR3 residues: CASSPLSSGSTQYF. In nucleotides, the CDR3 is TGTGCCAGCAGCCCATTATCTAGCGGGAGCACGCAGTACTTC. The V gene is TRBV7-2, the J gene TRBJ2-7; the match to TRBD2 covers 10 bases. V shed 5 bases, J shed 9 bases, and the junction held 10 bases outside the gene matches. The CDR3 totals 14 residues. Germline CDR1 SGHTA, CDR2 FQGNSA.

The chain uses TRBV11-2 and TRBJ2-1; no reliable D call. CDR1 is SGHAT, CDR2 FQNNGV, per germline. The CDR3 is 12 residues long. The V end lost 4 bases, the J end lost 9 bases, and 10 bases lay between the germline ends. CDR3 residues: CASSYRWGEQFF. DNA for the CDR3: TGTGCCAGCAGCTATAGGTGGGGTGAGCAGTTCTTC.

V usage is TRBV30 and J usage is TRBJ2-1; 9 bases map to TRBD1. J gave up 11 bases and V 3 bases, and 8 bases lay outside the gene matches. Germline V gene sequence: CDR1 GTSNPN, CDR2 SVGIG (reference sequence). The CDR3 totals 13 residues. CDR3 loop: CAWSRDRDLQQFF. The CDR3, as DNA: TGTGCCTGGAGCCGGGACAGGGACTTACAGCAGTTCTTC.

The chain carries TRBV29-1 and TRBJ2-1; D is unclear. CDR3 size: 12 residues. The ends were cut back, 6 bases at V and 3 bases at J, with 9 bases in the middle. CDR1 is SQVTM and CDR2 is ANQGSEA in the germline V gene. The CDR3 bases are TGCAGCGTCTTCGTAAACTACAATGAGCAGTTCTTC. Translation: CSVFVNYNEQFF.

The chain combines TRBV7-8 with TRBJ2-6; D is ambiguous. V was cut by 1 base and J by 3 bases, with 7 bases left in between. Germline lookup yields CDR1 SGHVS and CDR2 FQNEAQ. This CDR3 region has 15 residues. The CDR3 loop reads CASSLEGLGANVLTF. The CDR3 DNA reads TGTGCCAGCAGCTTAGAAGGGCTTGGGGCCAACGTCCTGACTTTC.